The entry below gives a single T cell receptor (beta chain) sequence along with its context. This clonotype was seen a few times. The clone's antigen remains unknown. No base-level quality is on record; no much larger clone is a single base apart. The data originate from a study of human T cells and chemical hapten exposure (dated by TCRdb to the early 2020s). About the investigation overall: The libraries were sequenced as a pool, and the TCR yield per sample differed mostly because of small variations in library volumes within the pool. The study tracked peripheral blood TCR repertoire changes in vivo during primary and secondary sensitization to the hapten diphenylcyclopropenone (DPC) in alopecia patients. What the research found in general, with its limitations: After repeated subsampling, the strength of the expansion versus patch-test correlation and the threshold at which it became significant changed. DPC sensitization did not change the number of TCRs with a frequency above 1 in 1000, and there was no evidence of changes in global repertoire structure.

Trimmed from V: 4 bases; trimmed from J: 0 bases; junction bases lacking a gene match: 8. Looking up the germline V gene yields CDR1 MNHNS and CDR2 SASEGT. The cysteine opens and the phenylalanine closes a CDR3 of 17 amino acids. CDR3 DNA is the only sequence kept; it has 51 bases, read in frame from the first base. During library preparation, unique molecular identifiers were attached to individual cDNA molecules so that TCRs could be counted quantitatively and reproducibly. Each blood RNA sample was used to sequence both TCR alpha and TCR beta chains. As for how the authors treated the data: A median of roughly 98,000 TCRs per sample was observed, with a range of about 20,000 to 700,000. V, J and CDR3 annotation of the TCR reads was carried out using the Decombinator software suite. For PS versus PT1 abundance plots, all samples were subsampled to the same number of TCRs (28,000). TCRs were defined as expanded if absent before sensitization and observed at least eight times at the 2-week time point. The public reads were reanalyzed by TCRdb: fastp trimming at Q25, MiXCR alignment, in-frame beta chains only. Identical CDR3 proteins give one entry, which carries the most common genes and DNA. What appears here as the V and J calls and clone size reflects TCRdb's work, not the paper's. This sample gives around 120,000 distinct CDR3 sequences in total; around 8.5% of them show up just once. The ten largest account for 1.1% to 1.5% of the sample.

Total RNA was extracted from unfractionated whole blood collected in Tempus Blood RNA tubes. As TCR sequencing controls, roughly five healthy volunteers were used, with blood taken at day 0, 2 weeks and 6 weeks. Sequenced sample: whole blood. The receptor comes from a human donor in good health. Some clones in this sample may be carry-over from other donors' samples. Donor details come from another sample of the same person, matched by shared clones. The chain is encoded by TRBV6-1 joined to TRBJ2-1, and 8 junction bases match TRBD2. The CDR3 has the sequence CASSALSAGGSYNEQFF. The DNA sequence is given as TGTGCCAGCAGTGCCCTAAGCGCGGGAGGCTCCTACAATGAGCAGTTCTTC.